This entry describes one T cell receptor (beta chain). The antigen remains unidentified. This entry comes from a study of cytomegalovirus exposure and HLA in healthy donors. Whole-study results and caveats: The tendency of first-cohort TCR clusters to co-occur in the 90 to 150 validation repertoires was the finding of a later analysis. Specificity for CMV antigens was confirmed in vitro for a few of the CMV-associated chains. Cytomegalovirus-associated status was assigned to more than 150 TCR beta chains.

With 10 bases removed from V and 2 bases from J, the gap between germline ends came to 18 bases. The CDR3 is 14 amino acids. From germline, CDR1 is ENHRY and CDR2 SYGVKD. Separate from the approximately 670-subject first cohort was the approximately 130-subject validation cohort, to which the donors belonged. Assay used: immunoSEQ multiplex PCR; TCRdb lists only in-frame clones, some missing. The table lists 45,000 to 70,000 clones, more than 90% of them singletons. The sequence came from a man younger than 30 in good health and CMV-seronegative. The genes are TRBV10-3 and TRBJ2-7; D perhaps matches TRBD1 (5 bases). The specimen sequenced was PBMCs. The CDR3 spells CATYMGQGTYEQYF. The CDR3 DNA reads TGTGCCACCTACATGGGGCAGGGAACCTACGAGCAGTACTTC.